This T cell receptor (beta chain) was obtained from a study of T cell changes during pregnancy in multiple sclerosis. From germline, CDR1 is GTSNPN and CDR2 SVGIG (reference sequence). The junction had 8 bases not matched to a gene; V was cut back by 3 bases and J by 0 bases. The CDR3 runs 16 residues. Assay used: immunoSEQ multiplex PCR; TCRdb lists only in-frame clones, some missing. The data contain some 37,000 clones, 80% to 95% of them singletons. The receptor was derived from a female donor with multiple sclerosis, enrolled in a pregnancy study. Sequences were derived from CD8+ T cells from peripheral blood mononuclear cells, sampled after pregnancy. This chain uses TRBV30 with TRBJ1-2, with TRBD1 identical over 9 bases. CDR3 bases: TGTGCCTGGAGGGGACAGGGTTACCCCTCTAACTATGGCTACACCTTC. Translated, it gives CAWRGQGYPSNYGYTF.